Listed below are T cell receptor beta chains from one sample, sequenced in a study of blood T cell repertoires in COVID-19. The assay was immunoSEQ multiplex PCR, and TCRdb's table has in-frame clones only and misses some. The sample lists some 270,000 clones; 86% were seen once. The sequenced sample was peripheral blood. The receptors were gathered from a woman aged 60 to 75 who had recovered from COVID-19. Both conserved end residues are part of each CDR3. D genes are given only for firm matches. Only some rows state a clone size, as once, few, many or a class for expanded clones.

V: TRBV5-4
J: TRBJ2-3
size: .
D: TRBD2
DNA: TGTGCCAGCAGCCGTGGGGCGGGGGGGTCTGTCACAGATACGCAGTATTTT
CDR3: CASSRGAGGSVTDTQYF

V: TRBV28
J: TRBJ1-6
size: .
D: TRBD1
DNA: TGTGCCAGCAGACCGACAGGGGTTTCACCCCTCCACTTT
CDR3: CASRPTGVSPLHF

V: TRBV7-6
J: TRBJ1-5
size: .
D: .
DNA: TGTGCCAGCAGCTTAGGCGGGTTGAATCAGCCCCAGCATTTT
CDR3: CASSLGGLNQPQHF

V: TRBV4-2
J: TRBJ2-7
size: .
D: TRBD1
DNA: TGTGCCAGCAGCCAAGATCCCGGGACAGGGTCCCACGAGCAGTACTTC
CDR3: CASSQDPGTGSHEQYF

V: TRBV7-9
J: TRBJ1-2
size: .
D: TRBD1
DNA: TGTGCCAGCAGTAAAGACCAGGACAGGGCCGCGAGGGGCTACACCTTC
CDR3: CASSKDQDRAARGYTF

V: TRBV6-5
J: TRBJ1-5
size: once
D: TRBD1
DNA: TGTGCCACCGACCTTGACAGGGGCTATCAGCCCCAGCATTTT
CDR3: CATDLDRGYQPQHF

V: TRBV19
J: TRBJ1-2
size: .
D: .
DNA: TGTGCCAGTAGTATTCGGGGAGGGGAAGGCTATGGCTACACCTTC
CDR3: CASSIRGGEGYGYTF

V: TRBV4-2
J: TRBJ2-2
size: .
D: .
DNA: TGTGCCAGCAGGACGGTTGTCAGCGGGAACACCGGGGAGCTGTTTTTT
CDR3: CASRTVVSGNTGELFF

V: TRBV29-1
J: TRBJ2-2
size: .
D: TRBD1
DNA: TGCAGCGTAGGTGACAGGGGATGGGCCGGGGAGCTGTTTTTT
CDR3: CSVGDRGWAGELFF

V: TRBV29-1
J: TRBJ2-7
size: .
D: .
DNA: TGCAGCGTGGGTAACAGCAGGAACTCCTACGAGCAGTACTTC
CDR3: CSVGNSRNSYEQYF

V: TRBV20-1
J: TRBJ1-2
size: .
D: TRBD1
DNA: TGCAGTGCCAGTGGAGGACAGGGGAAATATGGCTACACCTTC
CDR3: CSASGGQGKYGYTF

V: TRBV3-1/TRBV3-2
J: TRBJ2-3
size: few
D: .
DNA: TGTGCCAGCAGCTCCCGACAAATCACAGATACGCAGTATTTT
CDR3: CASSSRQITDTQYF

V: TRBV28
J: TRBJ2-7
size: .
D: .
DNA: TGTGCCAGCAGTTTGGCCGTCGAGCAGTACTTC
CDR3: CASSLAVEQYF

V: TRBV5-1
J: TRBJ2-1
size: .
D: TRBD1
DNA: TGCGCCAGCAACCCGGACAGGGATCGCCTGGGGGGTGAGCAGTTCTTC
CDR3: CASNPDRDRLGGEQFF

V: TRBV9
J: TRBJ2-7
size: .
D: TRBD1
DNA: TGTGCCAGCAGCAGGGACAGGTCCGCCTACGAGCAGTACTTC
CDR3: CASSRDRSAYEQYF

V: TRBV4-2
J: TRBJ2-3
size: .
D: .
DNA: TGTGCCAGCAGGGACTCCTCCCCTGGCACAGATACGCAGTATTTT
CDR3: CASRDSSPGTDTQYF

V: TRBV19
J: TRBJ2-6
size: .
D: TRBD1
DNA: TGTGCCAGTAGTTTGGGACAGGGTTTGCGGACTTCTGGGGCCAACGTCCTGACTTTC
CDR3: CASSLGQGLRTSGANVLTF

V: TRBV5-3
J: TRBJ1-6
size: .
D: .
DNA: TGTGCCAGAATCGCGGTTCCTGATTCACCCCTCCACTTT
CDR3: CARIAVPDSPLHF

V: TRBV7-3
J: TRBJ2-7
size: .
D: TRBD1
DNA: TGTGCCAGCTCCCTCGGGACAGGGCCCTACGAGCAGTACTTC
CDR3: CASSLGTGPYEQYF

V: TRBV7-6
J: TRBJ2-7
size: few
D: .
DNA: TGTGCCAGCAGCTTACACAGCGAGCAGTACTTC
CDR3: CASSLHSEQYF

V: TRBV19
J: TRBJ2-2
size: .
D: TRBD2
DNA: TGTGCCAGTAGTTCAGCGTTTAGCGGGGGCTACACCGGGGAGCTGTTTTTT
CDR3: CASSSAFSGGYTGELFF

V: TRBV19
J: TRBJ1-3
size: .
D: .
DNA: TGTGCCAGTAGTATCGGACACATAACGGGAAACACCATATATTTT
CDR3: CASSIGHITGNTIYF

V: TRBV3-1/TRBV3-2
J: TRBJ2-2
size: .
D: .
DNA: TGTGCCAGCAGCTCATGGCGCGACACGGCCACCGGGGAGCTGTTTTTT
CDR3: CASSSWRDTATGELFF

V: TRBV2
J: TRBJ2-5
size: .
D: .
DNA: TGTGCCAGCAGTAAGGTGACACAGGCCCAGTACTTC
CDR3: CASSKVTQAQYF

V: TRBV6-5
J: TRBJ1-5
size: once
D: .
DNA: TGTGCCAGCAGCTCCGGGGGTCAGCCCCAGCATTTT
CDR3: CASSSGGQPQHF

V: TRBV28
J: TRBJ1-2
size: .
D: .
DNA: TGTGCCAGCAGTCCAGCAGGGGAAGACGGCTACACCTTC
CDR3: CASSPAGEDGYTF

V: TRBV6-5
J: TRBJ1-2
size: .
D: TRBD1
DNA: TGTGCCAGCAGGAGGAGTAGGGGGCAGTATGGCTACACCTTC
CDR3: CASRRSRGQYGYTF

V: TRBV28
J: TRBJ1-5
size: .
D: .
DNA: TGTGCCACTGGTCGCGGGCAGCCCCAGCATTTT
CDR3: CATGRGQPQHF

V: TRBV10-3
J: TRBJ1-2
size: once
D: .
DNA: TGTGCCATCAGTGAGATATCAGGGTCTGATGGCTACACCTTC
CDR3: CAISEISGSDGYTF

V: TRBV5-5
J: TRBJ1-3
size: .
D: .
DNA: TGTGCCAGCAGCTTGGGAGGCCCTGGAAACACCATATATTTT
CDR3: CASSLGGPGNTIYF

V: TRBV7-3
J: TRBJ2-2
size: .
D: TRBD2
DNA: TGTGCCAGCAGCCGGACTAGCGGCCTCACCGGGGAGCTGTTTTTT
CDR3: CASSRTSGLTGELFF